Below are 22 T cell receptor beta chains sequenced from a single sample in a study of blood T cells in healthy people across ages. A second PCR of about 7 to 11 cycles used a sample-barcoded 5' primer and a J-beta primer mix. Via MiXCR, TCRdb re-called the 5' RACE reads, giving one row per CDR3 protein. The table has around 800,000 distinct CDR3 sequences, around a quarter seen once; the top ten hold around 3%. This sample also belongs to another study, concerning T cells of mothers and their children.

Sample: blood. These receptors came from a boy aged 5-17 years in good health.

This clonotype occurred once. The V and J genes are TRBV9 and TRBJ1-5; D perhaps matches TRBD1 (5 bases). The CDR3 has 14 amino acids. Germline V lookup: CDR1 SGDLS, CDR2 YYNGEE. The ends were cut back, 1 base at V and 7 bases at J, with 12 bases in the middle. The CDR3 region has the DNA TGTGCCAGCAGCGTATCGGCCCAGGGACAGCCCCAGCATTTT. Its protein is CASSVSAQGQPQHF. The whole variable domain, filled in from reference TRBV9 and TRBJ1-5, reads DSGVTQTPKHLITATGQRVTLRCSPRSGDLSVYWYQQSLDQGLQFLIQYYNGEERAKGNILERFSAQQFPDLHSELNLSSLELGDSALYFCASSVSAQGQPQHFGDGTRLSIL.

The sample holds a few counts of this clonotype. This chain connects TRBV11-1 to TRBJ2-7, with 8 bases that match TRBD1. The ends lost 2 bases at V and 5 bases at J; junction bases unmatched: 8. Germline V gene sequence: CDR1 SGHAT, CDR2 FQDESV (reference sequence). This CDR3 has 15 amino acids. CDR3 in DNA: TGTGCCAGCAGCTTATCGACAGGGGCGGGCGACGAGCAGTACTTC. Translated, it gives CASSLSTGAGDEQYF.

This clonotype has only a few counts. The rearrangement links TRBV25-1 to TRBJ2-5; 8 bases match TRBD1. The CDR3 is made up of 17 amino acids. Germline lookup yields CDR1 MGHDK and CDR2 SYGVNS. Trimming removed 2 bases from V and 1 base from J; junction bases left unmatched: 9. DNA of the CDR3: TGTGCCAGCAGTGAAGGCCCGGACAGGGCCTTCCAAGAGACCCAGTACTTC. Translated, it gives CASSEGPDRAFQETQYF.

This clonotype was seen at least ten times. The V and J genes are TRBV10-2 and TRBJ1-1, with D possibly being TRBD1 (5 bases). The V end was cut by 6 bases, the J end by 0 bases, with 11 bases between. CDR3 length: 14 amino acids. The germline V gene has CDR1 WSHSY and CDR2 SAAADI. The CDR3: CASSAGLMNTEAFF. CDR3 DNA: TGCGCCAGCAGCGCGGGACTCATGAACACTGAAGCTTTCTTT.

This clonotype showed up just a few times. This sequence joins TRBV5-6 and TRBJ1-3, with unresolved D. The V gene's germline CDR1 is SGHDT and CDR2 YYEEEE. CDR3 length: 18 residues. V was cut by 1 base and J by 0 bases, with 17 bases left in between. CDR3 sequence reads: CASSLPMGIPHSGNTIYF. Here the CDR3 DNA reads TGTGCCAGCAGCTTGCCGATGGGGATTCCCCACTCTGGAAACACCATATATTTT.

The chain links TRBV4-1 to TRBJ2-5, with a weak D call TRBD1 (5 bases). Trimming left V 0 bases short and J 11 bases short, with 25 bases between. This CDR3 contains 17 residues. CDR1 is MGHRA, CDR2 YSYEKL, per germline. The CDR3 DNA is TGCGCCAGCAGCCAAGAAGAAGAACAGGCTACTTCTTTGCAGCAGTACTTC. Protein: CASSQEEEQATSLQQYF.

There are a few counts of this clonotype. This chain links TRBV5-5 with TRBJ2-5; unclear D gene. The J call is in doubt because the DNA end fits TRBJ2-7 better. This CDR3 contains 14 residues. Germline lookup yields CDR1 SGHKS and CDR2 YYEKEE (reference sequence). CDR3 in amino acids: CASSLSANSYEQYF. In DNA form, the CDR3 reads TGTGCCAGCAGCTTGTCCGCGAACTCCTACGAGCAGTACTTC.

This clonotype came up a few times. V gene TRBV11-1 combines with J gene TRBJ1-2; 8 bases map to TRBD1. V gave up 2 bases and J gave up 6 bases; unmatched junction bases: 8. The CDR3 runs to 15 residues. Germline V gene lookup returns CDR1 SGHAT and CDR2 FQDESV (reference sequence). Written as DNA, the CDR3 is TGTGCCAGCAGCTTATCCCCCAGGGGGCTTCATGGCTACACCTTC. Translation: CASSLSPRGLHGYTF.

The sample holds a few counts of this clonotype. The V gene is TRBV15, the J gene TRBJ1-1; unclear D gene. Trimming stripped 3 bases from V and 1 base from J, with 6 bases between. CDR1 is LNHNV and CDR2 is YYDKDF in the germline V gene (reference sequence). The CDR3 spans 13 residues. DNA of the CDR3: TGTGCCACCAGCAGGACGGAGAACACTGAAGCTTTCTTT. This codes for CATSRTENTEAFF.

The rearrangement uses TRBV5-6 and TRBJ2-1; 9 nucleotides align to TRBD2. Germline CDR1 and CDR2: SGHDT and YYEEEE. Trimming took 2 bases from V and 0 from J; bases not matched to a gene: 18. CDR3 length equals 21 residues. DNA of the CDR3: TGTGCCAGCAGCTTTGGTGAAACGACTAGCGGTGCCTTCAGCTCCTACAATGAGCAGTTCTTC. Its protein product is CASSFGETTSGAFSSYNEQFF.

V usage is TRBV5-6 and J usage is TRBJ2-3; D perhaps matches TRBD2 (6 bases). Germline CDR1 SGHDT, CDR2 YYEEEE. The length of the CDR3 is 15 residues. V gave up 4 bases and J gave up 12 bases, with 24 bases separating them. CDR3 nucleotide sequence: TGTGCCAGCAGCCGGCCCGGAGGGCTAGCTGCGGTTCAGTATTTT. Translation gives CASSRPGGLAAVQYF.

This clonotype was seen a single time. The V and J genes are TRBV6-6 and TRBJ2-7; tentative D call: TRBD1 (5 bases). The ends were cut back, 0 bases at V and 6 bases at J, with 12 bases in the middle. This CDR3 comprises 14 residues. Looked up from germline, CDR1 is MNHNY and CDR2 is SVGAGI (reference sequence). CDR3: CASSYSIAGIEQYF. The DNA of the CDR3 is TGTGCCAGCAGTTACTCGATAGCAGGGATCGAGCAGTACTTC.

The V gene is TRBV7-9, the J gene TRBJ1-4; no firm D call. This CDR3 contains 16 residues. Germline loops: CDR1 SEHNR, CDR2 FQNEAQ (reference sequence). The germline V and J ends were trimmed by 4 bases and 4 bases, with 16 bases remaining between them. This CDR3 reads CASSSQPFGVNEKLFF. The CDR3 DNA reads TGTGCCAGCAGCTCCCAGCCGTTCGGGGTTAATGAAAAACTGTTTTTT.

This clonotype occurred a few times. CDR3 region: CASSFKDKVGNEQFF. CDR3 nucleotide sequence: TGTGCCAGCAGCTTCAAGGACAAGGTCGGCAATGAGCAGTTCTTC. The chain has TRBV5-6 and TRBJ2-1; the D gene is possibly TRBD1 (5 bases). Germline CDR1 reads SGHDT; CDR2 reads YYEEEE. Trimming took 2 bases from V and 6 from J, leaving 15 bases between them. This CDR3 has 15 amino acids.

This sequence joins TRBV20-1 and TRBJ2-1; D may be TRBD1 (5 bases). The germline V and J ends were trimmed by 6 bases and 6 bases, with 18 bases remaining between them. Looked up from germline, CDR1 is DFQATT and CDR2 is SNEGSKA (reference sequence). The CDR3 loop spans 14 amino acids. The CDR3 loop is CSACDSIYGNEQFF. In DNA form, the CDR3 reads TGCAGTGCGTGCGACAGCATTTACGGCAATGAGCAGTTCTTC.

This clonotype was counted ten times or more. The rearrangement joins TRBV7-3 to TRBJ2-5; TRBD2 agrees at 7 bases. Germline V CDR1 and CDR2: SGHTA, FQGTGA. Trimming at V came to 3 bases and at J to 5 bases, leaving 6 bases not matched to a gene. CDR3 length: 14 residues. CDR3 in amino acids: CASSFGGSRETQYF. In DNA form, the CDR3 reads TGTGCCAGCAGCTTCGGGGGGTCCAGGGAGACCCAGTACTTC.

CDR3 DNA: TGTGCCAGCAGCAACGGACAGGGGCCTTCCTACGAGCAGTACTTC. Translation: CASSNGQGPSYEQYF. The V call is TRBV3-1, the J call TRBJ2-7; 9 bases line up with TRBD1. Germline V gene data show CDR1 as LGHDT and CDR2 as YNNKEL (reference sequence). The CDR3 extends over 15 amino acids. Trimming removed 5 bases from V and 1 base from J; junction bases left unmatched: 6.

The genes are TRBV3-1 and TRBJ2-5; 9 bases match TRBD2. The CDR3 is made up of 14 amino acids. V trimming: 5 bases; J trimming: 2 bases; junction bases outside the gene matches: 3. Germline values: CDR1 LGHDT, CDR2 YNNKEL (reference sequence). CDR3 amino acids: CASSIAGAQETQYF. DNA for the CDR3: TGTGCCAGCAGCATAGCGGGGGCTCAAGAGACCCAGTACTTC.

This clonotype was seen repeatedly, ten times or more. The V and J genes are TRBV5-1 and TRBJ1-4, with D uncertain. The CDR3 sequence is 13 residues long. Germline V gene data show CDR1 as SGHRS and CDR2 as YFSETQ. Trimming took off 5 bases at V and 8 bases at J, with 13 bases between the two ends. CDR3 amino acids: CASRAAIGEKLFF. CDR3 in DNA: TGCGCCAGCAGGGCGGCAATCGGGGAAAAACTGTTTTTT.

The J gene is TRBJ2-1, the V gene TRBV28, with 7 bases identical to TRBD1. The end of the DNA aligns better with TRBJ2-7, so the J call may be wrong. CDR1 is MDHEN and CDR2 is SYDVKM in the germline V gene. The CDR3 contains 15 residues. The CDR3 region is CASSLLSTGTHEQYF. The CDR3 DNA reads TGTGCCAGCAGTTTACTCTCGACAGGGACCCACGAGCAGTACTTC.

The table lists this clonotype with a count of one. The J gene is TRBJ2-1, the V gene TRBV15; a weak D match, TRBD1 (5 bases). Germline values: CDR1 LNHNV, CDR2 YYDKDF (reference sequence). V dropped 1 base and J dropped 0 bases, with 7 bases sitting between them. This CDR3 has 15 residues. The CDR3 DNA reads TGTGCCACCAGCAGAGCCCAGGGCTCCTACAATGAGCAGTTCTTC. This encodes CATSRAQGSYNEQFF.

This clonotype was seen just once. One end of the junction fails to match germline, which may point to a read error. This rearrangement joins TRBV5-1 to TRBJ1-2, with D perhaps TRBD1 (5 bases). Germline values: CDR1 SGHRS, CDR2 YFSETQ. The CDR3 loop spans 13 amino acids. The CDR3 region is CTSSLQPGDGYTF. The CDR3 bases are TGCACCAGCAGTCTGCAACCGGGGGATGGCTACACCTTC.